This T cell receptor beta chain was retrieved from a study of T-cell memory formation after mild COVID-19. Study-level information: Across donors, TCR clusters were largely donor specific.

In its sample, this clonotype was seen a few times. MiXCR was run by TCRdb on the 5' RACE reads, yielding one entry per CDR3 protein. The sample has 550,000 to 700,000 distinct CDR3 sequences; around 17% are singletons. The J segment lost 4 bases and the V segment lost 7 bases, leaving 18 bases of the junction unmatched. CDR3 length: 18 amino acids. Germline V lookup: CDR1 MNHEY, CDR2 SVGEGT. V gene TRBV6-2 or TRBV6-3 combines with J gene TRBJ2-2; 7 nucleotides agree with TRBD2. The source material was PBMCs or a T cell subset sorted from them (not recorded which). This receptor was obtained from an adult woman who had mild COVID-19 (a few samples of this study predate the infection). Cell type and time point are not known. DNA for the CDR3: TGTGCCAGCAATCCAGAAGTGGCGGGAGTTTTAAGCACCGGGGAGCTGTTTTTT. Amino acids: CASNPEVAGVLSTGELFF.